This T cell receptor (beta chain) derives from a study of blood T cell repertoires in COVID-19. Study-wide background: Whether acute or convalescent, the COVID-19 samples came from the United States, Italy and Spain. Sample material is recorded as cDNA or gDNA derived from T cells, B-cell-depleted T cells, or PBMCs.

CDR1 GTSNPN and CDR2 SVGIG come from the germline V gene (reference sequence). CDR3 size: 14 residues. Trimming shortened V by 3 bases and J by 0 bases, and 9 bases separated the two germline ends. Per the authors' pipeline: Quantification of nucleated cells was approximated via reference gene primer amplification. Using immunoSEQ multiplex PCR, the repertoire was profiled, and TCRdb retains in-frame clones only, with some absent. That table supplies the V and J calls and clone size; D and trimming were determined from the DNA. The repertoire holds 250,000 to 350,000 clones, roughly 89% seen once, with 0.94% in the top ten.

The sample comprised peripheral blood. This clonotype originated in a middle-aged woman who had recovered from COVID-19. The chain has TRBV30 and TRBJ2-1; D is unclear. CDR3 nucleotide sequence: TGTGCCTGGAGCCCCCCCCTCTCCTACAATGAGCAGTTCTTC. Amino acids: CAWSPPLSYNEQFF.